The 11 T cell receptor beta chains below all came from one sample that was sequenced in a study of radiotherapy plus CTLA-4 blockade in lung cancer. Clones were sequenced by immunoSEQ multiplex PCR, and TCRdb holds only the in-frame ones, with some missing. The repertoire holds roughly 90,000 clones, with around 88% as singletons. Material: peripheral blood, obtained from a patient treated with radiotherapy plus ipilimumab. These receptors came from a human donor with non-small cell lung cancer that progressed on radiotherapy plus ipilimumab.

This chain joins TRBV29-1 and TRBJ2-2; TRBD2 matches 8 bases. The CDR3 is 15 amino acids. V was clipped by 4 bases and J by 4 bases; unmatched bases: 8. Germline V gives CDR1 SQVTM, CDR2 ANQGSEA. CDR3 coding DNA: TGCAGCGTTGGTTCCGCTAGCGGGTTCACCGGGGAGCTGTTTTTT. This gives the protein CSVGSASGFTGELFF.

The chain links TRBV7-9 to TRBJ2-5; D not certain. V was cut by 2 bases and J by 6 bases, with 10 bases left in between. The CDR3 consists of 13 residues. Germline V gives CDR1 SEHNR, CDR2 FQNEAQ (reference sequence). CDR3 coding DNA: TGTGCCAGCAGCTTATTACAGAGGCAGACCCAGTACTTC. Its protein product is CASSLLQRQTQYF.

V gene TRBV6-5 combines with J gene TRBJ1-5; 7 bases line up with TRBD1. The germline gives CDR1 MNHEY, CDR2 SVGAGI. The CDR3 spans 15 residues. J lost 4 bases, V lost 6 bases, and 9 bases had no gene match. The CDR3 DNA is TGTGCCAGCAGCCCCGACAGGGTCGGTAATCAGCCCCAGCATTTT. Protein: CASSPDRVGNQPQHF.

The chain employs TRBV27 and TRBJ1-4; tentatively, D is TRBD1 (5 bases). CDR1 and CDR2 from the germline V gene are MNHEY and SMNVEV (reference sequence). Trimming left V 5 bases short and J 7 bases short, with 14 bases between. The CDR3 covers 14 residues. CDR3 sequence (DNA): TGTGCCAGCAGTCGGACAATGGGGATTGAAAAACTGTTTTTT. Translating gives CASSRTMGIEKLFF.

The V gene is TRBV15, the J gene TRBJ2-2; no reliable D call. Looked up from germline, CDR1 is LNHNV and CDR2 is YYDKDF (reference sequence). The V and J ends lost 0 bases and 8 bases respectively, with 19 bases between them. The CDR3 length is 17 residues. The CDR3 region has the DNA TGTGCCACCAGCAGAGATGTTACAGCCTCTTTTTCGGGGGAGCTGTTTTTT. Encoded protein: CATSRDVTASFSGELFF.

The chain uses TRBV9 and TRBJ2-2; 9 nucleotides line up with TRBD1. V was clipped by 4 bases and J by 0 bases; unmatched bases: 7. Germline CDR1 SGDLS, CDR2 YYNGEE. The CDR3 spans 17 residues. CDR3 coding DNA: TGTGCCAGCAGCACCTTGACAGGGGGAGCGAACACCGGGGAGCTGTTTTTT. This translates into CASSTLTGGANTGELFF. Full variable domain (missing parts from reference TRBV9 and TRBJ2-2): DSGVTQTPKHLITATGQRVTLRCSPRSGDLSVYWYQQSLDQGLQFLIQYYNGEERAKGNILERFSAQQFPDLHSELNLSSLELGDSALYFCASSTLTGGANTGELFFGEGSRLTVL.

The chain uses TRBV30 and TRBJ1-2; 8 bases map to TRBD1. Trimming removed 1 base from V and 2 bases from J; junction bases left unmatched: 6. The germline V gene has CDR1 GTSNPN and CDR2 SVGIG (reference sequence). CDR3 length equals 15 residues. The CDR3 spells CAWSAWTGTNYGYTF. The DNA of the CDR3 is TGTGCCTGGAGTGCCTGGACAGGGACCAACTATGGCTACACCTTC.

The V call is TRBV28, the J call TRBJ2-7; TRBD1 or TRBD2 may be the D gene (5 bases each). Germline values: CDR1 MDHEN, CDR2 SYDVKM. The CDR3 runs to 13 residues. Deletions cut 6 bases from V and 9 bases from J, with 18 bases between. The CDR3 loop is CASSIRDPRGQYF. The CDR3, as DNA: TGTGCCAGCAGCATCCGGGACCCTAGAGGGCAGTACTTC.

The V gene is TRBV19, the J gene TRBJ1-3; D may be TRBD1 (5 bases). The CDR3 length is 14 residues. CDR1 is LNHDA and CDR2 is SQIVND in the germline V gene (reference sequence). Trimming took off 7 bases at V and 4 bases at J, with 14 bases between the two ends. This CDR3 is CASNAGSGGNTIYF. The CDR3 bases are TGTGCCAGTAACGCAGGGTCAGGAGGAAACACCATATATTTT.

This rearrangement joins TRBV6-6 to TRBJ2-5; TRBD1 aligns across 9 bases. Matching the DNA end better, TRBJ2-7 makes the J call doubtful. Germline values: CDR1 MNHNY, CDR2 SVGAGI (reference sequence). This CDR3 has 14 residues. For the CDR3, the DNA is TGTGCCAGCAGTTATCCGGGACAGGGTGGCGAGCAGTACTTC. This translates into CASSYPGQGGEQYF.

This chain uses TRBV11-3 with TRBJ2-7; tentative D call: TRBD1 (5 bases). The germline V gene encodes CDR1 SGHNT and CDR2 YENEEA. The CDR3 has 14 residues. Trimming removed 5 bases at V and 6 bases at J, with 17 bases between. CDR3 in amino acids: CASSTLPRTTEQYF. The CDR3 DNA sequence: TGTGCCAGCAGCACTCTCCCTAGGACAACCGAGCAGTACTTC. Based on the CDR3 plus reference TRBV11-3 and TRBJ2-7, the full variable domain is EAGVVQSPRYKIIEKKQPVAFWCNPISGHNTLYWYLQNLGQGPELLIRYENEEAVDDSQLPKDRFSAERLKGVDSTLKIQPAELGDSAVYLCASSTLPRTTEQYFGPGTRLTVT.